This T cell receptor beta chain is from a study of cytomegalovirus exposure and HLA in healthy donors. Study-wide findings and caveats: What a later analysis reportedly showed was that an Asian-associated ancestry cluster had fewer N-insertions than the approximately 720-donor mean. Through in vitro validation, three CMV-associated chains were shown to be specific for CMV antigens. Another analysis was done later, and it associated roughly 15,000 TCR beta sequences with HLA alleles at 0.05 false discovery rate.

The J segment lost 10 bases and the V segment lost 1 base, leaving 5 bases of the junction unmatched. This CDR3 comprises 13 residues. Per germline, CDR1 SEHNR and CDR2 FQNEAQ (reference sequence). The table lists this clone with a few counts. Its matching antigen is unknown. Within the sample, other DNA sequences also encode this same CDR3. This PCR relied on a set of 60 Vbeta primers and 13 Jbeta primers. TCRdb keeps only in-frame clones here, not all; method: immunoSEQ multiplex PCR. The repertoire has 200,000 to 250,000 clones, approximately 70% of them found once; the top ten carry roughly 2.5%. The rearrangement uses TRBV7-9 and TRBJ1-1; 8 nucleotides match TRBD1. The specimen was PBMCs. The origin of this receptor is a man aged 40-50 years in good health and CMV-seropositive. The CDR3 DNA sequence: TGTGCCAGCAGCTTAGGGCAGGGGGCTGGAGCTTTCTTT. Amino acids: CASSLGQGAGAFF. Full variable domain (rest looked up from reference TRBV7-9 and TRBJ1-1): DTGVSQNPRHKITKRGQNVTFRCDPISEHNRLYWYRQTLGQGPEFLTYFQNEAQLEKSRLLSDRFSAERPKGSFSTLEIQRTEQGDSAMYLCASSLGQGAGAFFGQGTRLTVV.